Below, 30 T cell receptor beta chains from the same sample are listed, as sequenced in a study of blood T cell repertoires in COVID-19. This table comes from immunoSEQ multiplex PCR, and its TCRdb copy is limited to in-frame clones, with some not included. The repertoire has roughly 250,000 clones, about four fifths of them found once; the top ten carry about 2.9%. The specimen was peripheral blood. The source is a woman aged 55-70 years with active or convalescent COVID-19.

The J gene is TRBJ2-5, the V gene TRBV11-2, with TRBD2 identical over 9 bases. Germline V CDR1 and CDR2: SGHAT, FQNNGV. The CDR3 contains 19 residues. Germline trimming cut 4 bases from V and 3 bases from J; bases unmatched to any gene: 18. The CDR3 is CASSSLGTPIAGAKETQYF. CDR3 coding DNA: TGTGCCAGCAGCTCCCTTGGAACCCCCATAGCGGGGGCCAAAGAGACCCAGTACTTC.

The chain links TRBV7-9 to TRBJ2-1; possible D gene TRBD2, 7 bases. Trimming shortened V by 5 bases and J by 6 bases, and 20 bases separated the two germline ends. The CDR3 totals 16 residues. Looked up from germline, CDR1 is SEHNR and CDR2 is FQNEAQ (reference sequence). DNA for the CDR3: TGTGCCAGCAGCCCCAGCGGGGACATTCACGCCAATGAGCAGTTCTTC. Translating it yields CASSPSGDIHANEQFF.

V usage is TRBV5-4 and J usage is TRBJ1-1; 9 nucleotides match TRBD1. This CDR3 is 15 amino acids long. Per the germline V gene, CDR1 is SGHNT and CDR2 is YYREEE (reference sequence). Trimming cost V 4 bases and J 4 bases; bases outside gene matches: 8. This CDR3 is CASSIPGQGATEAFF. The CDR3 DNA reads as TGTGCCAGCAGCATCCCGGGACAGGGTGCCACTGAAGCTTTCTTT.

The chain recombines TRBV3-1 (or the pseudogene TRBV3-2) with TRBJ1-1, with unresolved D. CDR1 is LGHDT, CDR2 YNNKEL, per germline (reference sequence). V was pared by 0 bases and J by 8 bases, with 10 bases between. The CDR3 loop spans 13 amino acids. The CDR3 loop reads CASSQDGWREAFF. The CDR3 DNA sequence: TGTGCCAGCAGCCAAGATGGATGGAGGGAAGCTTTCTTT.

The rearrangement links TRBV5-1 to TRBJ2-1, with a weak D call TRBD2 (6 bases). The germline CDR1 and CDR2 sequences are SGHRS and YFSETQ. V shed 0 bases and J shed 7 bases, with 11 bases lying between them. This CDR3 spans 14 amino acids. CDR3 protein: CASSLVSGGNEQFF. DNA of the CDR3: TGCGCCAGCAGCTTGGTATCTGGGGGGAATGAGCAGTTCTTC.

J is TRBJ2-3 and V is TRBV5-1; TRBD2 matches at 10 bases. Germline trimming cut 6 bases from V and 2 bases from J; bases unmatched to any gene: 9. CDR1 SGHRS and CDR2 YFSETQ come from the germline V gene. The CDR3 has 16 amino acids. This chain's CDR3 is CASKQGTSVDTDTQYF. In nucleotides, the CDR3 is TGCGCCAGCAAGCAGGGGACTAGCGTGGACACAGATACGCAGTATTTT.

This chain links TRBV11-3 with TRBJ2-2; 10 bases map to TRBD2. The CDR3 covers 17 residues. The trim removed 1 base at V and 5 bases at J, leaving 7 bases unmatched. Germline V gives CDR1 SGHNT, CDR2 YENEEA. Here the CDR3 DNA reads TGTGCCAGCAGCTTAGGGCTAGCGGGGGATCGAACCGGGGAGCTGTTTTTT. Amino acid sequence: CASSLGLAGDRTGELFF.

Comments on this clone: Other DNA sequences from this sample encode an identical CDR3 as well. The J gene is TRBJ2-1, the V gene TRBV7-2; the match to TRBD2 covers 11 bases. After removal of 3 bases from V and 6 bases from J, the junction contained 1 base not matched to a gene. The CDR3 runs 14 residues. Germline CDR1 SGHTA, CDR2 FQGNSA. The CDR3 DNA reads as TGTGCCAGCAGCTTTAGCGGGGGGGCCAATGAGCAGTTCTTC. Protein product: CASSFSGGANEQFF.

This clone was counted a few times. The J gene is TRBJ1-2, the V gene TRBV6-5; the D gene is possibly TRBD1 (5 bases). The germline V gene encodes CDR1 MNHEY and CDR2 SVGAGI. V lost 2 bases to trimming and J lost 3 bases, with 13 bases between them. The CDR3 loop spans 15 amino acids. CDR3 sequence (DNA): TGTGCCAGCAGTTACCTAGGGACTATAGACTATGGCTACACCTTC. Its protein is CASSYLGTIDYGYTF.

The chain couples TRBV12-2 to TRBJ1-4. TRBV12-2 is termed a pseudogene. The CDR3 extends over 14 amino acids. The CDR3 region is CASRSAGLYEKLFF. The CDR3 coding sequence is TGTGCAAGTCGCTCCGCGGGCTTATATGAAAAACTGTTTTTT.

The J gene is TRBJ1-1, the V gene TRBV6-5; D perhaps matches TRBD1 (5 bases). The V end was cut by 7 bases, the J end by 0 bases, with 12 bases between. Germline V gene data show CDR1 as MNHEY and CDR2 as SVGAGI. This CDR3 comprises 14 residues. CDR3 in DNA: TGTGCCAGCAACTGGGGGACTATGAACACTGAAGCTTTCTTT. Residues: CASNWGTMNTEAFF.

CDR3 DNA sequence: TGTGCCAGCTCACCACGGACAGGCGTCTCTAATGAAAAACTGTTTTTT. Residues: CASSPRTGVSNEKLFF. The chain couples TRBV18 to TRBJ1-4; TRBD1 agrees at 7 bases. The germline V gene encodes CDR1 KGHSH and CDR2 LQKENI. The CDR3 is 16 amino acids. Trimming removed 1 base from V and 3 bases from J; junction bases left unmatched: 5.

V is TRBV27 and J is TRBJ2-3; weak D call: TRBD1 (6 bases). Per the germline V gene, CDR1 is MNHEY and CDR2 is SMNVEV (reference sequence). V was trimmed by 6 bases and J by 1 base, leaving 11 bases between them. This CDR3 is 14 amino acids long. The chain's CDR3 is CASSPYRGTDTQYF. The CDR3 bases are TGTGCCAGCAGCCCATACAGGGGCACAGATACGCAGTATTTT.

The chain couples TRBV5-4 to TRBJ1-1, with D perhaps TRBD1 (5 bases). The CDR3 runs to 12 residues. Trimming stripped 0 bases from V and 9 bases from J, with 9 bases between. Germline V gene lookup returns CDR1 SGHNT and CDR2 YYREEE (reference sequence). In nucleotides, the CDR3 is TGTGCCAGCAGCTTGGAGGCAGGGAAAGCTTTCTTT. This encodes CASSLEAGKAFF.

This chain connects TRBV7-2 to TRBJ2-1, with 7 bases that match TRBD1. CDR1 and CDR2 (germline): SGHTA, FQGNSA. V shed 5 bases and J 4 bases; nucleotides not matched to a gene: 8. The CDR3 is made up of 15 amino acids. CDR3 nucleotide sequence: TGTGCCAGCAGCCCGGGACAGATGGTTTACAATGAGCAGTTCTTC. This encodes CASSPGQMVYNEQFF. Full variable domain (missing parts from reference TRBV7-2 and TRBJ2-1): GAGVSQSPSNKVTEKGKDVELRCDPISGHTALYWYRQSLGQGLEFLIYFQGNSAPDKSGLPSDRFSAERTGGSVSTLTIQRTQQEDSAVYLCASSPGQMVYNEQFFGPGTRLTVL.

The V gene is TRBV19, the J gene TRBJ2-7, with 9 bases identical to TRBD1. V shed 5 bases, J shed 3 bases, and the junction held 11 bases outside the gene matches. The CDR3 runs 16 residues. Germline assignment: CDR1 LNHDA and CDR2 SQIVND (reference sequence). The CDR3 region is CASSAGQGGVSYEQYF. The CDR3 DNA reads TGTGCCAGTAGTGCGGGACAGGGTGGGGTAAGCTACGAGCAGTACTTC.

The J gene is TRBJ2-1, the V gene TRBV18; TRBD2 matches 7 bases. The CDR3 sequence is 15 residues long. Germline CDR1 is KGHSH and CDR2 is LQKENI. V was pared by 2 bases and J by 4 bases, with 5 bases of the junction left unmatched. The CDR3 is CASSPGLAEYNEQFF. The CDR3 DNA reads TGTGCCAGCTCACCAGGCCTAGCGGAATACAATGAGCAGTTCTTC.

This clone was seen ten or more times. V gene TRBV19 combines with J gene TRBJ1-4, with TRBD1 as a possible D gene (6 bases). Germline V CDR1 and CDR2: LNHDA, SQIVND (reference sequence). Trimming removed 7 bases from V and 5 bases from J, with 23 bases in between. CDR3 size: 17 residues. DNA of the CDR3: TGTGCCAGTATGGGATCAGGGGATCCAGCCTTGAATGAAAAACTGTTTTTT. Translated, it gives CASMGSGDPALNEKLFF. The full variable domain, rest sourced from reference TRBV19 and TRBJ1-4, is DGGITQSPKYLFRKEGQNVTLSCEQNLNHDAMYWYRQDPGQGLRLIYYSQIVNDFQKGDIAEGYSVSREKKESFPLTVTSAQKNPTAFYLCASMGSGDPALNEKLFFGSGTQLSVL.

The V and J genes are TRBV15 and TRBJ2-7, with D perhaps TRBD1 (6 bases). Germline CDR1 and CDR2: LNHNV and YYDKDF (reference sequence). Trimming stripped 0 bases from V and 1 base from J, with 13 bases between. The CDR3 totals 16 residues. CDR3 in DNA: TGTGCCACCAGCAGAGATCAGGGGACCGCTTCCTACGAGCAGTACTTC. This encodes CATSRDQGTASYEQYF.

V gene TRBV11-2 combines with J gene TRBJ2-7; TRBD1 is a possible D gene (5 bases). Trimming cost V 1 base and J 3 bases, with 10 bases left between them. Germline V gene data show CDR1 as SGHAT and CDR2 as FQNNGV. The CDR3 covers 14 residues. CDR3 DNA sequence: TGTGCCAGCAGCTTAGGAACAGGCTTCTACGAGCAGTACTTC. It is translated as CASSLGTGFYEQYF.

The chain is built from TRBV7-9 and TRBJ1-1; the D gene is possibly TRBD1 (5 bases). This CDR3 region has 13 residues. Germline V gives CDR1 SEHNR, CDR2 FQNEAQ (reference sequence). Trimming shortened V by 8 bases and J by 0 bases, and 10 bases separated the two germline ends. The CDR3 nucleotides read TGTGCCAGCCTCGACAGATTGAACACTGAAGCTTTCTTT. Translation gives CASLDRLNTEAFF.

The chain has TRBV5-1 and TRBJ1-2; D is unresolved. V was pared by 0 bases and J by 0 bases, with 15 bases between. Germline V gene sequence: CDR1 SGHRS, CDR2 YFSETQ. The length of the CDR3 is 17 residues. The CDR3, as DNA: TGCGCCAGCAGCTTGGGGCAAGGCGGCCGAGCTAACTATGGCTACACCTTC. Amino acids: CASSLGQGGRANYGYTF.

This sequence joins TRBV18 and TRBJ2-5; 9 bases map to TRBD2. CDR3 length: 15 amino acids. With V trimmed by 6 bases and J by 1 base, 6 bases remained unmatched. Germline-derived CDR1 and CDR2 are KGHSH and LQKENI. The CDR3 DNA reads as TGTGCCAGCTCCCGTAGCGGGGGAGTCCAAGAGACCCAGTACTTC. Translated, it gives CASSRSGGVQETQYF.

CDR3 in amino acids: CASSQSWGGRATDTQYF. The CDR3 DNA reads TGCGCCAGCAGCCAGAGCTGGGGGGGCCGGGCGACAGATACGCAGTATTTT. The V and J genes are TRBV4-1 and TRBJ2-3, with TRBD2 as a possible D gene (7 bases). The CDR3 sequence is 17 residues long. CDR1 is MGHRA, CDR2 YSYEKL, per germline. V was trimmed by 3 bases and J by 3 bases, leaving 19 bases between them.

This clone was detected only once. The rearrangement uses TRBV2 and TRBJ1-1, with TRBD1 identical over 7 bases. CDR3 length: 14 residues. Germline V gene lookup returns CDR1 SNHLY and CDR2 FYNNEI. J gave up 4 bases and V 5 bases, and 7 bases lay outside the gene matches. CDR3 nucleotide sequence: TGTGCCAGCAGTCGGGGACAGCCGGGCACTGAAGCTTTCTTT. Protein sequence: CASSRGQPGTEAFF.

V usage is TRBV4-2 and J usage is TRBJ2-5; 9 bases match TRBD2. This CDR3 has 16 amino acids. The V gene end was trimmed by 4 bases and the J gene end by 2 bases; junction bases not matched to a gene: 8. CDR1 and CDR2 (germline): LGHNA, YNFKEQ. The CDR3 DNA is TGTGCCAGCAGCCCGGGAGGGCTAGCGGGGCAAGAGACCCAGTACTTC. Translating it yields CASSPGGLAGQETQYF.

The chain uses TRBV12-5 and TRBJ2-2, with 7 bases lining up with TRBD1. Trimming took 2 bases from V and 1 from J; bases not matched to a gene: 7. The germline V gene has CDR1 LGHNT and CDR2 FRNRAP. CDR3 length equals 17 residues. The CDR3 sequence is CASGLTTGTENTGELFF. DNA for the CDR3: TGTGCTAGTGGTTTGACAACTGGGACAGAGAACACCGGGGAGCTGTTTTTT. The full variable domain, completed using reference TRBV12-5 and TRBJ2-2, is DARVTQTPRHKVTEMGQEVTMRCQPILGHNTVFWYRQTMMQGLELLAYFRNRAPLDDSGMPKDRFSAEMPDATLATLKIQPSEPRDSAVYFCASGLTTGTENTGELFFGEGSRLTVL.

V and J are TRBV7-9 and TRBJ1-3; no firm D call. The V gene's germline CDR1 is SEHNR and CDR2 FQNEAQ (reference sequence). V lost 0 bases and J lost 1, with 13 bases in between. This CDR3 has 17 residues. CDR3 nucleotide sequence: TGTGCCAGCAGCTTAGCGTTTGAGGGAGGGTCTGGAAACACCATATATTTT. Its translation is CASSLAFEGGSGNTIYF.

CDR3 DNA: TGTGCCATCAGTGCGGGGGACTCTGGAAACACCATATATTTT. This gives the protein CAISAGDSGNTIYF. The gene calls are TRBV10-3 and TRBJ1-3; weak D call: TRBD1 (5 bases). Trimming cost V 4 bases and J 0 bases, with 7 bases left between them. Germline V lookup: CDR1 ENHRY, CDR2 SYGVKD. The CDR3 length is 14 residues.

V usage is TRBV5-1 and J usage is TRBJ2-5, with 10 bases lining up with TRBD2. Germline-derived CDR1 and CDR2 are SGHRS and YFSETQ. The ends lost 0 bases at V and 5 bases at J; junction bases unmatched: 7. This CDR3 region has 16 residues. The CDR3 DNA reads as TGCGCCAGCAGCTTGGGCCCCTCTAGCGGGGGCGAGACCCAGTACTTC. This codes for CASSLGPSSGGETQYF.